These 2 T cell receptor beta chains were sequenced from one sample in a study of cytomegalovirus exposure and HLA in healthy donors. In the PCR, 60 Vbeta and 13 Jbeta primers were used. The repertoire was sequenced with immunoSEQ multiplex PCR; TCRdb's copy has only in-frame clones and lacks some. The table has more than 150,000 clones, about four fifths seen once; the top ten hold under 2%. The sequencing sample was made of PBMCs. These TCRs come from a girl between 10 and 17 years old in good health and CMV-seropositive.

The rearrangement links TRBV29-1 to TRBJ2-5; D might be TRBD1 (5 bases). Germline-derived CDR1 and CDR2 are SQVTM and ANQGSEA. Deletions cut 3 bases from V and 2 bases from J, with 10 bases between. The length of the CDR3 is 13 residues. The CDR3 sequence: CSVEARVQETQYF. The CDR3 DNA reads TGCAGCGTTGAGGCCAGGGTACAAGAGACCCAGTACTTC. Full variable domain (outside the CDR3, taken from reference TRBV29-1 and TRBJ2-5): SAVISQKPSRDICQRGTSLTIQCQVDSQVTMMFWYRQQPGQSLTLIATANQGSEATYESGFVIDKFPISRPNLTFSTLTVSNMSPEDSSIYLCSVEARVQETQYFGPGTRLLVL.

The genes are TRBV5-6 and TRBJ2-1; TRBD1 matches 7 bases. V lost 4 bases, J lost 8 bases, and 15 bases stayed unmatched. The CDR3 runs to 16 residues. Germline loops: CDR1 SGHDT, CDR2 YYEEEE. The CDR3 here is CASSTTTGAGRDEQFF. The CDR3 bases are TGTGCCAGCAGCACCACCACAGGGGCAGGAAGGGATGAGCAGTTCTTC.